One sample yielded the 7 T cell receptor beta chains listed below, sequenced in a study of early T cells in non-severe SARS-CoV-2 infection. Each CDR3 protein is one row after TCRdb ran MiXCR on the 5' RACE reads. The sample lists 70,000 to 85,000 distinct CDR3 sequences, about 12% occurring once. Material for sequencing was whole blood. These receptors were collected from an adult who was a healthcare worker with PCR-confirmed SARS-CoV-2 infection or an uninfected control (not recorded which).

This clonotype has only a few counts. This chain connects TRBV20-1 to TRBJ1-4; D ambiguous. Trimming took off 0 bases at V and 8 bases at J, with 10 bases between the two ends. Germline CDR1 and CDR2: DFQATT and SNEGSKA (reference sequence). There are 13 residues in the CDR3. This CDR3 reads CSARDLLKEKLFF. CDR3 bases: TGCAGTGCTAGAGATCTTTTGAAGGAAAAACTGTTTTTT.

This clonotype came up a few times. The rearrangement uses TRBV12-3 or TRBV12-4 and TRBJ2-4, with D possibly TRBD1 on 5 matching bases. Deletions cut 3 bases from V and 6 bases from J, with 12 bases between. This CDR3 region has 14 residues. The CDR3 spells CASSLGQAVNIQYF. The CDR3 DNA is TGTGCCAGCAGTTTGGGGCAGGCGGTAAACATTCAGTACTTC.

This clonotype was seen at least ten times. V is TRBV10-3 and J is TRBJ1-5; a possible D gene is TRBD1 (5 bases). Trimming took off 6 bases at V and 6 bases at J, with 12 bases between the two ends. Germline V gene sequence: CDR1 ENHRY, CDR2 SYGVKD. The CDR3 totals 13 residues. CDR3 in amino acids: CAIRGTLGQPQHF. DNA for the CDR3: TGTGCCATCAGAGGGACGCTGGGTCAGCCCCAGCATTTT.

This clonotype has more than one count but fewer than ten. The CDR3 DNA reads TGTGCCAGCAGCTCGGATTTCCGGGACAGGGGGCGCGGGGCCAAAAACATTCAGTACTTC. This encodes CASSSDFRDRGRGAKNIQYF. The chain carries TRBV3-1 and TRBJ2-4, with 12 nucleotides matching TRBD1. This CDR3 region has 20 residues. CDR1 and CDR2 (germline): LGHDT, YNNKEL (reference sequence). The ends lost 5 bases at V and 1 base at J; junction bases unmatched: 15.

J is TRBJ2-3 and V is TRBV28; D assignment may be TRBD1 or TRBD2 (5 bases each). Germline values: CDR1 MDHEN, CDR2 SYDVKM. Trimming pared 1 base from V and 6 bases from J, leaving 11 bases between. CDR3 length equals 14 residues. DNA for the CDR3: TGTGCCAGCAGTTTATCCTTATGGGGGGATACGCAGTATTTT. Residues: CASSLSLWGDTQYF. Full variable domain (remainder filled in from reference TRBV28 and TRBJ2-3): DVKVTQSSRYLVKRTGEKVFLECVQDMDHENMFWYRQDPGLGLRLIYFSYDVKMKEKGDIPEGYSVSREKKERFSLILESASTNQTSMYLCASSLSLWGDTQYFGPGTRLTVL.

The sample holds a few counts of this clonotype. This rearrangement joins TRBV29-1 to TRBJ2-1; D uncertain. CDR1 and CDR2 (germline): SQVTM, ANQGSEA. V lost 6 bases and J 8 bases, leaving 11 bases between the germline ends. This CDR3 has 11 residues. CDR3 bases: TGCAGCGTCCGGTCCATCTATGAGCAGTTCTTC. It specifies CSVRSIYEQFF.

This clonotype was seen at least ten times. J is TRBJ1-1 and V is TRBV6-1, with 7 bases lining up with TRBD1. This CDR3 contains 16 residues. V trimming: 4 bases; J trimming: 2 bases; junction bases outside the gene matches: 10. The germline gives CDR1 MNHNS, CDR2 SASEGT. The CDR3 bases are TGTGCCAGCAGTGCCAAGGTACAGGGGCTAAACACTGAAGCTTTCTTT. Its translation: CASSAKVQGLNTEAFF.